This T cell receptor beta chain originates from a study of blood T cell repertoires in COVID-19. Study-level background: Sample material is recorded as cDNA or gDNA derived from T cells, B-cell-depleted T cells, or PBMCs.

Libraries were prepared by immunoSEQ multiplex PCR; TCRdb keeps only in-frame clonotypes and omits some of them. The sample yields 150,000 to 200,000 clones, less than 90% seen once. Trimming removed 6 bases from V and 1 base from J; junction bases left unmatched: 8. The CDR3 is made up of 15 amino acids. Germline-derived CDR1 and CDR2 are MDHEN and SYDVKM. The rearrangement links TRBV28 to TRBJ1-1; 7 positions match TRBD1. Sequenced sample: peripheral blood. The source is a woman in her sixties or seventies with COVID-19, enrolled during active disease. The CDR3 coding sequence is TGTGCCAGCAGCCGGACCGGGACAGCGAACACTGAAGCTTTCTTT. Residues: CASSRTGTANTEAFF.